This entry lists 30 T cell receptor beta chains sequenced from one sample in a study of blood T cell repertoires in COVID-19. Profiling relied on immunoSEQ multiplex PCR, and the TCRdb table lists in-frame clones only, not all of them. The sample carries some 300,000 clones, about nine tenths recorded once. The source material was PBMCs or T cells enriched from blood (not recorded which). Every receptor here comes from a woman in her forties who had recovered from COVID-19.

The V call is TRBV7-2, the J call TRBJ1-1; 8 bases are shared with TRBD1. V shed 5 bases, J shed 1 base, and the junction held 9 bases outside the gene matches. Germline CDR1 reads SGHTA; CDR2 reads FQGNSA. The CDR3 runs 16 residues. For the CDR3, the DNA is TGTGCCAGCAGCGCCGTTTCGGGACAGGCGAACACTGAAGCTTTCTTT. Protein product: CASSAVSGQANTEAFF.

DNA for the CDR3: TGTGCCAGCTCACCGACACAATCAGGAAACACCATATATTTT. Translated, it gives CASSPTQSGNTIYF. The chain joins TRBV18 to TRBJ1-3; D gene uncertain. Trimming stripped 3 bases from V and 4 bases from J, with 10 bases between. Germline assignment: CDR1 KGHSH and CDR2 LQKENI. CDR3 size: 14 residues. Based on the CDR3 plus reference TRBV18 and TRBJ1-3, the full variable domain is NAGVMQNPRHLVRRRGQEARLRCSPMKGHSHVYWYRQLPEEGLKFMVYLQKENIIDESGMPKERFSAEFPKEGPSILRIQQVVRGDSAAYFCASSPTQSGNTIYFGEGSWLTVV.

V usage is TRBV4-1 and J usage is TRBJ1-1; weak D call: TRBD1 (5 bases). Between the trimmed V and J ends, which lost 5 bases and 4 bases, there was a span of 17 bases. This CDR3 is built from 15 residues. Germline lookup yields CDR1 MGHRA and CDR2 YSYEKL. The CDR3 DNA reads as TGCGCCAGCAGCGCGCAGGGAAGACGCGGCACTGAAGCTTTCTTT. Protein sequence: CASSAQGRRGTEAFF.

The chain joins TRBV5-8 to TRBJ1-1; D is undetermined. The V and J ends lost 7 bases and 0 bases respectively, with 19 bases between them. The CDR3 is 16 residues long. CDR1 and CDR2 (germline): SGHTS, YDEGEE. Here the CDR3 reads CASPNGRHPLNTEAFF. In DNA form, the CDR3 reads TGTGCCAGCCCCAATGGAAGACACCCCCTGAACACTGAAGCTTTCTTT.

The chain is built from TRBV25-1 and TRBJ2-1; 9 bases line up with TRBD2. The CDR3 extends over 16 amino acids. V shed 3 bases, J shed 1 base, and the junction held 4 bases outside the gene matches. CDR1 MGHDK and CDR2 SYGVNS come from the germline V gene. The CDR3 spells CASSDLLAGSYNEQFF. For the CDR3, the DNA is TGTGCCAGCAGTGACCTCCTAGCGGGGTCCTACAATGAGCAGTTCTTC. The complete variable domain, with remaining parts taken from reference TRBV25-1 and TRBJ2-1, reads EADIYQTPRYLVIGTGKKITLECSQTMGHDKMYWYQQDPGMELHLIHYSYGVNSTEKGDLSSESTVSRIRTEHFPLTLESARPSHTSQYLCASSDLLAGSYNEQFFGPGTRLTVL.

The chain joins TRBV4-2 to TRBJ2-2, with TRBD1 matching over 8 bases. With V trimmed by 1 base and J by 0 bases, 7 bases remained unmatched. This CDR3 is built from 18 residues. Germline V lookup: CDR1 LGHNA, CDR2 YNFKEQ. The CDR3 nucleotides are TGTGCCAGCAGCCAAGGACAGGGGACCCACGCGAACACCGGGGAGCTGTTTTTT. The encoded protein is CASSQGQGTHANTGELFF.

This clone is a singleton in its sample. The chain recombines TRBV14 with TRBJ2-3; the D gene is possibly TRBD2 (6 bases). Germline assignment: CDR1 SGHDN and CDR2 FVKESK. The CDR3 spans 14 residues. Trimming left V 10 bases short and J 11 bases short, with 25 bases between. The CDR3 protein is CATRREVSYLKQYF. The CDR3 DNA reads as TGTGCCACGCGTAGGGAGGTGAGCTACTTAAAGCAGTATTTT.

The chain joins TRBV19 to TRBJ1-1, with D possibly being TRBD1 (5 bases). V was cut by 5 bases and J by 5 bases, with 12 bases left in between. The CDR3 consists of 13 residues. Germline lookup yields CDR1 LNHDA and CDR2 SQIVND (reference sequence). CDR3 in DNA: TGTGCCAGTAGTGCGGGACCGGGGACTGAAGCTTTCTTT. It yields the protein CASSAGPGTEAFF.

V usage is TRBV29-1 and J usage is TRBJ2-1, with 8 bases identical to TRBD2. Germline CDR1 SQVTM, CDR2 ANQGSEA. V was pared by 3 bases and J by 0 bases, with 4 bases of the junction left unmatched. The length of the CDR3 is 15 residues. The CDR3, as DNA: TGCAGCGTTGAGTTAGCGGGAAGCTCCTACAATGAGCAGTTCTTC. It codes for CSVELAGSSYNEQFF.

This chain joins TRBV30 and TRBJ1-5; 7 nucleotides line up with TRBD1. CDR3 length: 13 amino acids. CDR1 is GTSNPN, CDR2 SVGIG, per germline (reference sequence). Germline trimming cut 3 bases from V and 6 bases from J; bases unmatched to any gene: 5. Here the CDR3 DNA reads TGTGCCTGGAGCCCCGGGACAGCTCAGCCCCAGCATTTT. Translation: CAWSPGTAQPQHF.

The chain uses TRBV6-5 and TRBJ2-7; no firm D call. The CDR3 has 13 amino acids. The V end lost 3 bases, the J end lost 0 bases, and 6 bases lay between the germline ends. Per germline, CDR1 MNHEY and CDR2 SVGAGI. CDR3 loop: CASSYGFSYEQYF. The CDR3 region has the DNA TGTGCCAGCAGTTATGGCTTCTCCTACGAGCAGTACTTC.

The chain carries TRBV2 and TRBJ1-4, with a weak D call TRBD1 (6 bases). V shed 6 bases and J shed 7 bases, with 21 bases lying between them. This CDR3 has 16 residues. Germline lookup yields CDR1 SNHLY and CDR2 FYNNEI. CDR3 sequence reads: CASSQTDSRGGEKLFF. The CDR3 coding sequence is TGTGCCAGCAGCCAAACGGACAGCCGAGGCGGTGAAAAACTGTTTTTT. The full variable domain, with the rest looked up from reference TRBV2 and TRBJ1-4, is EPEVTQTPSHQVTQMGQEVILRCVPISNHLYFYWYRQILGQKVEFLVSFYNNEISEKSEIFDDQFSVERPDGSNFTLKIRSTKLEDSAMYFCASSQTDSRGGEKLFFGSGTQLSVL.

The V and J genes are TRBV28 and TRBJ2-4, with TRBD2 identical over 8 bases. V gave up 8 bases and J gave up 1 base; unmatched junction bases: 7. The CDR3 extends over 15 amino acids. CDR1 MDHEN and CDR2 SYDVKM come from the germline V gene. This CDR3 is CASASSGLAKNIQYF. As DNA, the CDR3 is TGTGCCAGCGCTTCTAGCGGGTTGGCCAAAAACATTCAGTACTTC. Based on the CDR3 plus reference TRBV28 and TRBJ2-4, the full variable domain is DVKVTQSSRYLVKRTGEKVFLECVQDMDHENMFWYRQDPGLGLRLIYFSYDVKMKEKGDIPEGYSVSREKKERFSLILESASTNQTSMYLCASASSGLAKNIQYFGAGTRLSVL.

This chain connects TRBV2 to TRBJ1-4; D is unclear. This CDR3 region has 16 residues. CDR1 SNHLY and CDR2 FYNNEI come from the germline V gene. The V end lost 6 bases, the J end lost 1 base, and 15 bases lay between the germline ends. In DNA form, the CDR3 reads TGTGCCAGCAGCTCCGGGGTGGGGAGAACTAATGAAAAACTGTTTTTT. It codes for CASSSGVGRTNEKLFF.

This clone has a handful of counts. The chain is built from TRBV2 and TRBJ1-2, with 7 positions matching TRBD1. CDR1 and CDR2 (germline): SNHLY, FYNNEI. Trimming cost V 7 bases and J 3 bases; bases outside gene matches: 8. This CDR3 spans 14 amino acids. CDR3 protein: CASMTTGLHYGYTF. The CDR3 nucleotides are TGTGCCAGCATGACGACAGGGTTGCACTATGGCTACACCTTC.

The V gene is TRBV14, the J gene TRBJ1-1, with TRBD1 matching 9 bases. The CDR3 length is 13 residues. From germline, CDR1 is SGHDN and CDR2 FVKESK. With V trimmed by 3 bases and J by 7 bases, 3 bases remained unmatched. The CDR3 DNA sequence: TGTGCCAGCAGCCATTACAGGGGGCATGAAGCTTTCTTT. It codes for CASSHYRGHEAFF.

This clone was detected once. The chain uses TRBV7-3 and TRBJ2-3; no reliable D call. From germline, CDR1 is SGHTA and CDR2 FQGTGA. The CDR3 extends over 13 amino acids. V was pared by 1 base and J by 4 bases, with 6 bases between. The DNA of the CDR3 is TGTGCCAGCAGCTTAATCCGTTCAGATACGCAGTATTTT. Protein: CASSLIRSDTQYF.

A single count supports this clone. J is TRBJ1-3 and V is TRBV5-4, with a tentative D call TRBD1 (5 bases). Per germline, CDR1 SGHNT and CDR2 YYREEE (reference sequence). This CDR3 region has 15 residues. Between the trimmed V and J ends, which lost 2 bases and 3 bases, there was a span of 12 bases. The CDR3 loop reads CASSLLGHSGNTIYF. The CDR3 DNA sequence: TGTGCCAGCAGCTTATTAGGACATAGTGGAAACACCATATATTTT.

The genes are TRBV30 and TRBJ2-7; D might be TRBD2 (5 bases). Germline V gene sequence: CDR1 GTSNPN, CDR2 SVGIG (reference sequence). Trimming shortened V by 3 bases and J by 9 bases, and 15 bases separated the two germline ends. The CDR3 has 12 residues. CDR3 in DNA: TGTGCCTGGAGAAGTAGCGCGTCGGGGCAGTACTTC. Translating it yields CAWRSSASGQYF.

The genes are TRBV7-6 and TRBJ1-1; 9 nucleotides line up with TRBD1. V lost 5 bases to trimming and J lost 11 bases; unmatched junction nucleotides: 15. Germline V gene lookup returns CDR1 SGHVS and CDR2 FNYEAQ. This CDR3 is 15 amino acids long. The chain's CDR3 is CASSPQTGGLNMAFF. The CDR3, as DNA: TGTGCCAGCAGCCCGCAGACAGGGGGGTTGAATATGGCTTTCTTT.

The sample holds one count of this clone. This CDR3 is CASSLTEYNEQFF. The DNA of the CDR3 is TGTGCCAGCAGTTTAACTGAATACAATGAGCAGTTCTTC. This chain links TRBV27 with TRBJ2-1; no reliable D call. V dropped 2 bases and J dropped 4 bases, with 6 bases sitting between them. The CDR3 has 13 amino acids. CDR1 is MNHEY and CDR2 is SMNVEV in the germline V gene (reference sequence).

This chain links TRBV6-4 with TRBJ2-1; no definite D call. Trimming shortened V by 0 bases and J by 10 bases, and 10 bases separated the two germline ends. Per germline, CDR1 MRHNA and CDR2 SNTAGT. The CDR3 loop spans 13 amino acids. DNA of the CDR3: TGTGCCAGCAGTGACTCTCGACTTCAAGAGCAGTTCTTC. This translates into CASSDSRLQEQFF.

The rearrangement joins TRBV11-3 to TRBJ2-2; D gene ambiguous. V was shortened by 2 bases and J by 6 bases, with 7 bases between the two germline ends. The CDR3 totals 13 residues. Germline CDR1 reads SGHNT; CDR2 reads YENEEA. CDR3: CASSLSRAGELFF. The CDR3 bases are TGTGCCAGCAGCTTAAGCCGCGCCGGGGAGCTGTTTTTT. Based on the CDR3 plus reference TRBV11-3 and TRBJ2-2, the full variable domain is EAGVVQSPRYKIIEKKQPVAFWCNPISGHNTLYWYLQNLGQGPELLIRYENEEAVDDSQLPKDRFSAERLKGVDSTLKIQPAELGDSAVYLCASSLSRAGELFFGEGSRLTVL.

The rearrangement links TRBV18 to TRBJ1-3; a weak D match, TRBD1 (5 bases). CDR3 length equals 16 residues. The germline gives CDR1 KGHSH, CDR2 LQKENI. Trimming left V 2 bases short and J 4 bases short, with 15 bases between. The CDR3 protein is CASSPIFQGEGNTIYF. The CDR3 DNA follows: TGTGCCAGCTCACCAATTTTTCAGGGTGAGGGAAACACCATATATTTT.

The rearrangement links TRBV4-1 to TRBJ2-7; 9 positions agree with TRBD2. Per the germline V gene, CDR1 is MGHRA and CDR2 is YSYEKL. The ends lost 5 bases at V and 3 bases at J; junction bases unmatched: 5. The CDR3 covers 14 residues. CDR3 in DNA: TGCGCCAGCAGCTCGCGGACTAGCGTCTACGAGCAGTACTTC. Protein sequence: CASSSRTSVYEQYF.

The chain couples TRBV7-3 to TRBJ1-1, with 7 nucleotides matching TRBD1. V gave up 1 base and J gave up 0 bases; unmatched junction bases: 8. This CDR3 comprises 17 residues. The germline V gene encodes CDR1 SGHTA and CDR2 FQGTGA. DNA of the CDR3: TGTGCCAGCAGCTTAAGAGGGGGCAGGGCCCTGAACACTGAAGCTTTCTTT. Amino acids: CASSLRGGRALNTEAFF.

V gene TRBV29-1 combines with J gene TRBJ2-1; 11 nucleotides line up with TRBD1. V shed 2 bases, J shed 6 bases, and the junction held 3 bases outside the gene matches. The CDR3 covers 14 residues. Germline V lookup: CDR1 SQVTM, CDR2 ANQGSEA. In DNA form, the CDR3 reads TGCAGCGTTGAACGGGACAGGGGGGCCAATGAGCAGTTCTTC. Its protein is CSVERDRGANEQFF.

The chain carries TRBV19 and TRBJ2-7, with D possibly matching TRBD1 (6 bases). The CDR3 length is 13 residues. Germline loops: CDR1 LNHDA, CDR2 SQIVND (reference sequence). The germline V and J ends were trimmed by 3 bases and 3 bases, with 9 bases remaining between them. As DNA, the CDR3 is TGTGCCAGTAGTATGACGGACAGCTACGAGCAGTACTTC. Protein sequence: CASSMTDSYEQYF. Filled out from reference TRBV19 and TRBJ2-7, the complete variable domain reads DGGITQSPKYLFRKEGQNVTLSCEQNLNHDAMYWYRQDPGQGLRLIYYSQIVNDFQKGDIAEGYSVSREKKESFPLTVTSAQKNPTAFYLCASSMTDSYEQYFGPGTRLTVT.

The gene calls are TRBV19 and TRBJ2-4; TRBD2 aligns across 8 bases. This CDR3 region has 16 residues. V shed 4 bases and J 3 bases; nucleotides not matched to a gene: 8. Germline V lookup: CDR1 LNHDA, CDR2 SQIVND (reference sequence). The DNA of the CDR3 is TGTGCCAGTAGTAGAGCGGGAGCTGGAGTCAAAAACATTCAGTACTTC. This translates into CASSRAGAGVKNIQYF.

This sequence joins TRBV5-1 and TRBJ2-6; a possible D gene is TRBD2 (6 bases). V was shortened by 2 bases and J by 2 bases, with 8 bases between the two germline ends. This CDR3 has 15 residues. Germline CDR1 reads SGHRS; CDR2 reads YFSETQ. This chain's CDR3 is CASSFTGAGANVLTF. The CDR3 coding sequence is TGCGCCAGCAGCTTTACGGGGGCTGGGGCCAACGTCCTGACTTTC.